The 22 T cell receptor beta chains given below trace back to one sample, sequenced in a study of blood T cells in healthy people across ages. Then a second PCR, running about 6 to 11 cycles, was carried out with a sample-barcoded 5' primer and a J-beta primer mix. TCRdb re-called the 5' RACE reads with MiXCR, one entry per CDR3 protein. The sample has roughly 1.7 million distinct CDR3 sequences; about 32% are singletons. The material sequenced was blood. The source is a woman under 40 in good health.

Turning to this clonotype: One end of the junction is discordant with germline, which a read error may explain. V and J are TRBV25-1 and TRBJ2-3; 10 bases fit TRBD1. The CDR3 has 16 amino acids. Per germline, CDR1 MGHDK and CDR2 SYGVNS. The DNA for the CDR3 is TGTGTCAGCAGTGGGAGTGGGACAGGGGACGCAGATACGCAGTATTTT. The encoded protein is CVSSGSGTGDADTQYF.

This clonotype has only one observation. The junction does not match germline at one end; this may be a read error. J is TRBJ2-7 and V is TRBV7-2; D is perhaps TRBD2 (5 bases). Germline V gene sequence: CDR1 SGHTA, CDR2 FQGNSA. The CDR3 covers 13 residues. The CDR3 DNA sequence: TGTGCCAACAGCTTAGCGCTATCCTACGAGCAGTACTTC. Its protein product is CANSLALSYEQYF.

V and J are TRBV5-1 and TRBJ2-5, with a tentative D call TRBD1 (5 bases). V was pared by 0 bases and J by 5 bases, with 14 bases between. The CDR3 totals 15 residues. Germline loops: CDR1 SGHRS, CDR2 YFSETQ. The CDR3: CASSLGTGLDETQYF. In DNA form, the CDR3 reads TGCGCCAGCAGCTTGGGAACAGGTTTGGATGAGACCCAGTACTTC.

The J gene is TRBJ2-2, the V gene TRBV15, with D possibly being TRBD1 or TRBD2 (5 bases each). Germline V CDR1 and CDR2: LNHNV, YYDKDF (reference sequence). The CDR3 is 14 residues long. Deletions cut 1 base from V and 6 bases from J, with 9 bases between. The CDR3 DNA is TGTGCCACCAGCAGAGGCACGGGGCCCGGGGAGCTGTTTTTT. Translated, it gives CATSRGTGPGELFF.

This clonotype was seen more than once but under ten times. V gene TRBV28 combines with J gene TRBJ2-7; 9 bases fit TRBD1. The germline CDR1 and CDR2 sequences are MDHEN and SYDVKM. CDR3 length equals 14 residues. V trimming: 6 bases; J trimming: 6 bases; junction bases outside the gene matches: 9. CDR3 sequence: CASRWTGEYAEQYF. The CDR3 coding sequence is TGTGCCAGCAGGTGGACAGGGGAATATGCCGAGCAGTACTTC. The whole variable domain, remainder taken from reference TRBV28 and TRBJ2-7, is DVKVTQSSRYLVKRTGEKVFLECVQDMDHENMFWYRQDPGLGLRLIYFSYDVKMKEKGDIPEGYSVSREKKERFSLILESASTNQTSMYLCASRWTGEYAEQYFGPGTRLTVT.

This clonotype was found a few times. The gene calls are TRBV11-1 and TRBJ2-1; TRBD2 matches at 11 bases. V shed 8 bases and J 0 bases; nucleotides not matched to a gene: 12. Looked up from germline, CDR1 is SGHAT and CDR2 is FQDESV (reference sequence). The CDR3 extends over 18 amino acids. CDR3 nucleotide sequence: TGTGCCAGCGGACCGGGACTAGCGGAGGCGAGCTCCTACAATGAGCAGTTCTTC. It codes for CASGPGLAEASSYNEQFF.

This clonotype was detected ten times or more. V gene TRBV4-1 combines with J gene TRBJ2-7; D is unclear. Trimming pared 0 bases from V and 3 bases from J, leaving 6 bases between. This CDR3 contains 13 residues. CDR1 and CDR2 (germline): MGHRA, YSYEKL. The CDR3 loop is CASSQETGYEQYF. The CDR3 DNA reads as TGCGCCAGCAGCCAAGAAACCGGCTACGAGCAGTACTTC.

In its sample, this clonotype was seen a few times. The chain employs TRBV3-1 and TRBJ2-5, with 8 bases aligning to TRBD1. Germline values: CDR1 LGHDT, CDR2 YNNKEL (reference sequence). This CDR3 has 13 amino acids. The V segment lost 3 bases and the J segment 9 bases; nucleotides outside the gene matches: 6. Here the CDR3 reads CASSHDRGVAQYF. The CDR3 DNA sequence: TGTGCCAGCAGCCACGACAGGGGAGTGGCCCAGTACTTC.

On this clonotype itself: The junction and the germline gene differ at one end; a read error may be behind it. The chain combines TRBV2 with TRBJ1-5; TRBD1 matches 9 bases. The CDR3 length is 14 residues. Germline V lookup: CDR1 SNHLY, CDR2 FYNNEI. The CDR3 region is CAGSETGGQQPQHF. The CDR3 nucleotides are TGTGCCGGCAGTGAAACAGGGGGCCAGCAGCCCCAGCATTTT.

This clonotype has a handful of counts. The chain has TRBV18 and TRBJ2-1; 8 bases are a match to TRBD2. The CDR3 is 15 amino acids. Germline V gene lookup returns CDR1 KGHSH and CDR2 LQKENI. With 4 bases clipped from V and 7 bases from J, the junction kept 9 bases outside the gene matches. Here the CDR3 reads CASSLQRESQNEQFF. The CDR3 nucleotides read TGTGCCAGCTCACTCCAGCGGGAGAGCCAGAATGAGCAGTTCTTC.

J is TRBJ1-4 and V is TRBV5-1; D remains unclear. The CDR3 is 14 residues long. From germline, CDR1 is SGHRS and CDR2 YFSETQ. Trimming cost V 3 bases and J 3 bases, with 9 bases left between them. The CDR3 is CASSSNGPNEKLFF. CDR3 coding DNA: TGCGCCAGCAGCTCGAACGGGCCTAATGAAAAACTGTTTTTT.

This clonotype was seen more than once but under ten times. Here the CDR3 reads CASSLLGQATEAFF. The CDR3 bases are TGTGCCAGCAGCTTATTGGGGCAGGCAACTGAAGCTTTCTTT. V gene TRBV5-5 combines with J gene TRBJ1-1; D may be TRBD1 (5 bases). Trimming removed 2 bases from V and 5 bases from J, with 13 bases in between. Germline lookup yields CDR1 SGHKS and CDR2 YYEKEE (reference sequence). This CDR3 region has 14 residues.

This rearrangement joins TRBV5-1 to TRBJ2-5; D possibly corresponds to TRBD2 (6 bases). This CDR3 has 14 amino acids. Deletions cut 0 bases from V and 5 bases from J, with 11 bases between. Per the germline V gene, CDR1 is SGHRS and CDR2 is YFSETQ. Written as DNA, the CDR3 is TGCGCCAGCAGCTTGGCTTTCGGGAGTGAGACCCAGTACTTC. Protein sequence: CASSLAFGSETQYF.

The CDR3 bases are TGCGCCAGCAGCCCCGTCACTAGCGGGAGCACGATAACCAAAAACATTCAGTACTTC. This encodes CASSPVTSGSTITKNIQYF. V usage is TRBV4-1 and J usage is TRBJ2-4, with 11 bases identical to TRBD2. This CDR3 has 19 residues. Germline CDR1 is MGHRA and CDR2 is YSYEKL. Unmatched junction bases numbered 13, after V lost 4 bases and J lost 2 bases.

This clonotype has only one observation. The rearrangement uses TRBV6-1 and TRBJ2-3; D might be TRBD1 (5 bases). Germline values: CDR1 MNHNS, CDR2 SASEGT. The CDR3 loop spans 14 amino acids. The V end was cut by 2 bases, the J end by 5 bases, with 11 bases between. CDR3 in amino acids: CASSETTALDTQYF. In DNA, the CDR3 is TGTGCCAGCAGTGAAACGACAGCTTTAGATACGCAGTATTTT.

This chain connects TRBV6-2 or TRBV6-3 to TRBJ2-5; 7 positions agree with TRBD2. Germline loops: CDR1 MNHEY, CDR2 SVGEGT. The CDR3 length is 15 residues. After removal of 5 bases from V and 5 bases from J, the junction contained 11 bases not matched to a gene. As DNA, the CDR3 is TGTGCCAGCAGTGGACTAGTGGGAGTCGGGGAGACCCAGTACTTC. It yields the protein CASSGLVGVGETQYF.

CDR3: CASSGGGGDGYTF. The CDR3 DNA reads TGTGCCAGCAGTGGGGGAGGTGGAGATGGCTACACCTTC. V is TRBV12-3 or TRBV12-4 and J is TRBJ1-2; TRBD1 might be the D (5 bases). With 5 bases removed from V and 6 bases from J, the gap between germline ends came to 13 bases. The length of the CDR3 is 13 residues.

This clonotype has a handful of counts. This sequence joins TRBV20-1 and TRBJ1-2; D possibly corresponds to TRBD1 (5 bases). The germline gives CDR1 DFQATT, CDR2 SNEGSKA (reference sequence). CDR3 length: 12 residues. V was trimmed by 5 bases and J by 6 bases, leaving 13 bases between them. The CDR3 is CSAGGGSDGYTF. The CDR3 bases are TGCAGTGCTGGTGGGGGGTCAGATGGCTACACCTTC.

This clonotype was seen a handful of times. The chain links TRBV7-6 to TRBJ1-5; TRBD1 matches at 10 bases. Germline CDR1 SGHVS, CDR2 FNYEAQ. This CDR3 spans 17 amino acids. Trimming at V came to 1 base and at J to 4 bases, leaving 7 bases not matched to a gene. As DNA, the CDR3 is TGTGCCAGCAGCTTAGGTTTGGGGGACAGGGGTAATCAGCCCCAGCATTTT. Translating it yields CASSLGLGDRGNQPQHF.

The CDR3: CASSSAAGTFYEQYF. The DNA for the CDR3 is TGTGCCAGCAGTTCTGCAGCCGGGACTTTCTACGAGCAGTACTTC. The chain has TRBV28 and TRBJ2-7, with D possibly TRBD2 on 6 matching bases. Trimming took off 4 bases at V and 3 bases at J, with 16 bases between the two ends. Germline CDR1 is MDHEN and CDR2 is SYDVKM. The CDR3 extends over 15 amino acids.

The chain combines TRBV30 with TRBJ2-1; maybe TRBD2 (5 bases). Trimming removed 1 base at V and 3 bases at J, with 7 bases between. Germline CDR1 is GTSNPN and CDR2 is SVGIG (reference sequence). The CDR3 has 13 amino acids. CDR3 DNA: TGTGCCTGGAGTGCCCGGGACTACAATGAGCAGTTCTTC. It translates to CAWSARDYNEQFF.

The chain joins TRBV6-4 to TRBJ2-7; no clear D gene. Trimming removed 5 bases from V and 0 bases from J, with 14 bases in between. Germline V gene sequence: CDR1 MRHNA, CDR2 SNTAGT. This CDR3 has 15 residues. Written as DNA, the CDR3 is TGTGCCAGCAGTAGTTCGAGTGATAGCTCCTACGAGCAGTACTTC. Its protein is CASSSSSDSSYEQYF.